The 16 T cell receptor beta chains listed next were all sequenced from one sample in a study of blood T cell repertoires in COVID-19 (dated by TCRdb to between 2020 and 2021). Receptors were amplified or captured by the immunoSEQ multiplex PCR assay. This immuneACCESS table, as held by TCRdb, lists in-frame sequences with V and J called but not all clones. Of the missing ones, under half trace to an unresolved V gene in checked studies; the others have no known cause. This sample has over 70,000 clones in its table, and about 70% of those were observed once. The leading ten clones occupy 28% of the sample. The sequencing sample was made of peripheral blood. The source of these receptors is an elderly woman with active or convalescent COVID-19.

In DNA, the CDR3 is TGTGCCAGCGGGGGGGCATCCTACAATGAGCAGTTCTTC. This sequence encodes CASGGASYNEQFF. The rearrangement joins TRBV6-5 to TRBJ2-1; tentative D call: TRBD2 (7 bases). The germline V and J ends were trimmed by 8 bases and 1 base, with 9 bases remaining between them. The CDR3 sequence is 13 residues long. Germline-derived CDR1 and CDR2 are MNHEY and SVGAGI.

The J gene is TRBJ1-5, the V gene TRBV6-6; D gene ambiguous. CDR3 length: 13 amino acids. Trimming cost V 7 bases and J 4 bases, with 11 bases left between them. Per germline, CDR1 MNHNY and CDR2 SVGAGI (reference sequence). CDR3 sequence reads: CASMYGENQPQHF. Written as DNA, the CDR3 is TGTGCCAGCATGTACGGAGAAAATCAGCCCCAGCATTTT.

The CDR3 DNA reads as TGTGCCAGCAGTTTGTTGGGACACCCCAATGAGCAGTTCTTC. Its protein is CASSLLGHPNEQFF. The chain carries TRBV28 and TRBJ2-1; D perhaps matches TRBD1 (6 bases). CDR1 is MDHEN, CDR2 SYDVKM, per germline. The CDR3 totals 14 residues. The V end lost 3 bases, the J end lost 6 bases, and 12 bases lay between the germline ends.

The chain uses TRBV28 and TRBJ1-1, with 7 bases matching TRBD1. Germline CDR1 is MDHEN and CDR2 is SYDVKM. With V trimmed by 4 bases and J by 12 bases, 8 bases remained unmatched. The CDR3 totals 12 residues. DNA for the CDR3: TGTGCCAGCAGTTCCTTTGTCAGGGGGTCTTTCTTT. Encoded protein: CASSSFVRGSFF.

V usage is TRBV3-1 (or the pseudogene TRBV3-2) and J usage is TRBJ2-5; 9 nucleotides align to TRBD2. The ends lost 2 bases at V and 1 base at J; junction bases unmatched: 8. The CDR3 has 17 amino acids. Germline lookup yields CDR1 LGHDT and CDR2 YNNKEL (reference sequence). This CDR3 is CASSQPAKRGVQETQYF. The CDR3 DNA is TGTGCCAGCAGCCAACCCGCGAAGCGGGGGGTCCAAGAGACCCAGTACTTC.

V and J are TRBV5-6 and TRBJ2-5; D gene ambiguous. Germline CDR1 and CDR2: SGHDT and YYEEEE. This CDR3 contains 13 residues. Trimming removed 0 bases from V and 4 bases from J, with 7 bases in between. The CDR3 loop is CASSLVPRETQYF. CDR3 nucleotide sequence: TGTGCCAGCAGCTTGGTCCCCAGAGAGACCCAGTACTTC.

The chain is built from TRBV5-6 and TRBJ1-5; 8 bases agree with TRBD1. With 4 bases clipped from V and 7 bases from J, the junction kept 13 bases outside the gene matches. The CDR3 is 16 residues long. CDR1 is SGHDT and CDR2 is YYEEEE in the germline V gene. The CDR3 sequence is CASSHRQGWEGQPQHF. CDR3 in DNA: TGTGCCAGCAGCCACCGACAGGGGTGGGAAGGGCAGCCCCAGCATTTT.

This chain links TRBV10-3 with TRBJ1-5, with D possibly TRBD1 on 5 matching bases. The CDR3 has 15 residues. CDR1 and CDR2 from the germline V gene are ENHRY and SYGVKD. V lost 0 bases and J lost 2, with 8 bases in between. The CDR3 here is CAISESAQGNQPQHF. In DNA form, the CDR3 reads TGTGCCATCAGTGAGTCGGCACAGGGCAATCAGCCCCAGCATTTT.

This rearrangement joins TRBV7-8 to TRBJ2-3; D ambiguous. Germline V CDR1 and CDR2: SGHVS, FQNEAQ. The CDR3 is 15 amino acids. V lost 0 bases, J lost 2 bases, and 9 bases lay in between. DNA for the CDR3: TGTGCCAGCAGCTTAGCGAGAACAGTCACAGATACGCAGTATTTT. It translates to CASSLARTVTDTQYF.

The genes are TRBV2 and TRBJ2-7; TRBD2 is a possible D gene (5 bases). Germline CDR1 reads SNHLY; CDR2 reads FYNNEI. Trimming cost V 6 bases and J 11 bases, with 11 bases left between them. The CDR3 sequence is 10 residues long. This CDR3 reads CASSRDPKYF. CDR3 sequence (DNA): TGTGCCAGCAGCCGGGATCCGAAGTACTTC.

The CDR3 reads CASSPRIRMNTEAFF. The CDR3 DNA sequence: TGTGCCAGCAGCCCGCGGATCCGGATGAACACTGAAGCTTTCTTT. The chain is built from TRBV11-2 and TRBJ1-1; D ambiguous. CDR1 SGHAT and CDR2 FQNNGV come from the germline V gene. CDR3 size: 15 residues. The ends were cut back, 5 bases at V and 0 bases at J, with 13 bases in the middle.

The genes are TRBV12-3 or TRBV12-4 and TRBJ1-4, with TRBD1 matching over 8 bases. V shed 7 bases and J 7 bases; nucleotides not matched to a gene: 2. The CDR3 sequence is 12 residues long. CDR3 residues: CASTGQGEKLFF. The DNA of the CDR3 is TGTGCCAGCACCGGACAGGGTGAAAAACTGTTTTTT.

The chain joins TRBV15 to TRBJ1-2; D possibly corresponds to TRBD1 (5 bases). The CDR3 runs to 15 residues. V was clipped by 3 bases and J by 0 bases, with 11 bases between them. Per germline, CDR1 LNHNV and CDR2 YYDKDF (reference sequence). CDR3 bases: TGTGCCACCAGCAGGAGACGGGACTCTAACTATGGCTACACCTTC. Protein product: CATSRRRDSNYGYTF. Using reference TRBV15 and TRBJ1-2 for the parts outside the CDR3, the full variable domain is DAMVIQNPRYQVTQFGKPVTLSCSQTLNHNVMYWYQQKSSQAPKLLFHYYDKDFNNEADTPDNFQSRRPNTSFCFLDIRSPGLGDTAMYLCATSRRRDSNYGYTFGSGTRLTVV.

The J gene is TRBJ2-1, the V gene TRBV14, with 12 bases matching TRBD2. The V gene's germline CDR1 is SGHDN and CDR2 FVKESK. With V trimmed by 3 bases and J by 12 bases, 9 bases remained unmatched. The CDR3 is 15 residues long. CDR3 loop: CASSQRGLAGGRQFF. The CDR3, as DNA: TGTGCCAGCAGCCAGCGGGGTCTAGCGGGGGGGCGGCAGTTCTTC.

The chain couples TRBV3-1 (or the pseudogene TRBV3-2) to TRBJ2-1; D is perhaps TRBD1 (6 bases). Trimming pared 7 bases from V and 4 bases from J, leaving 23 bases between. Germline V CDR1 and CDR2: LGHDT, YNNKEL (reference sequence). The CDR3 runs 17 residues. CDR3 sequence reads: CASKRGALRGSYNEQFF. As DNA, the CDR3 is TGTGCCAGCAAGAGGGGAGCCCTCAGGGGATCATACAATGAGCAGTTCTTC.

This sequence joins TRBV5-4 and TRBJ2-2, with TRBD1 matching 7 bases. Looked up from germline, CDR1 is SGHNT and CDR2 is YYREEE (reference sequence). V was clipped by 4 bases and J by 1 base; unmatched bases: 1. The length of the CDR3 is 14 residues. The CDR3 spells CASSRDRNTGELFF. The CDR3 DNA follows: TGTGCCAGCAGCCGGGACAGGAACACCGGGGAGCTGTTTTTT. Looking up the rest from reference TRBV5-4 and TRBJ2-2 gives the full variable domain: ETGVTQSPTHLIKTRGQQVTLRCSSQSGHNTVSWYQQALGQGPQFIFQYYREEENGRGNFPPRFSGLQFPNYSSELNVNALELDDSALYLCASSRDRNTGELFFGEGSRLTVL.